These 25 T cell receptor beta chains came from one sample sequenced in a study of cytomegalovirus exposure and HLA in healthy donors (dated by TCRdb to between 2016 and 2019). Library creation used the immunoSEQ multiplex PCR assay. A mixture of 60 forward primers for TCR Vbeta segments and 13 reverse primers for TCR Jbeta segments was used in the multiplex PCR. What TCRdb holds here is the immuneACCESS table cut down to in-frame rearrangements. Part of the clones is not present; checked against another copy, under half of the missing clones reflect an unresolved V gene, and the others are unexplained. In all, the sample holds 95,000 to 100,000 clones, and approximately 9% of those were seen once. The ten largest clones represent around 5% of the sample. Sequencing was carried out using PBMCs. These receptors originate from a man aged 45-60 years in good health and CMV-seropositive.

Concerning this clone: The junction differs from germline at one of its ends, possibly a read error. The chain combines TRBV2 with TRBJ2-1; possible D gene TRBD1, 6 bases. Germline V gene sequence: CDR1 SNHLY, CDR2 FYNNEI. This CDR3 spans 13 amino acids. CDR3 loop: CASSGRGGLEMVF. CDR3 nucleotide sequence: TGTGCCAGCAGTGGACGAGGGGGTCTCGAGATGGTCTTC.

This clone was detected a few times. The J gene is TRBJ2-7, the V gene TRBV5-6; D is unclear. The V and J ends lost 0 bases and 7 bases respectively, with 14 bases between them. Germline values: CDR1 SGHDT, CDR2 YYEEEE. CDR3 length: 14 amino acids. CDR3 loop: CASSLDARLSEQYF. Written as DNA, the CDR3 is TGTGCCAGCAGCTTGGACGCCAGACTCTCTGAGCAGTACTTC. Based on the CDR3 plus reference TRBV5-6 and TRBJ2-7, the full variable domain is DAGVTQSPTHLIKTRGQQVTLRCSPKSGHDTVSWYQQALGQGPQFIFQYYEEEERQRGNFPDRFSGHQFPNYSSELNVNALLLGDSALYLCASSLDARLSEQYFGPGTRLTVT.

The gene calls are TRBV29-1 and TRBJ2-1, with D unresolved. V lost 6 bases to trimming and J lost 7 bases, with 16 bases between them. The CDR3 is 13 amino acids. Germline V gene lookup returns CDR1 SQVTM and CDR2 ANQGSEA. The CDR3 region has the DNA TGCAGCGTGAATGGGCCGAATGAGAATGAGCAGTTCTTC. It is translated as CSVNGPNENEQFF.

V gene TRBV28 combines with J gene TRBJ1-5, with 11 bases lining up with TRBD1. From germline, CDR1 is MDHEN and CDR2 SYDVKM. V shed 4 bases and J 6 bases; nucleotides not matched to a gene: 5. This CDR3 comprises 15 residues. CDR3 residues: CASSSSGTGGQPQHF. The CDR3 coding sequence is TGTGCCAGCAGTTCCTCCGGGACAGGGGGTCAGCCCCAGCATTTT.

In this sample, this clone turned up a few times. This chain uses TRBV10-3 with TRBJ1-1; TRBD1 matches at 11 bases. Losses at the gene ends were 5 bases for V and 1 base for J; bases not matched to a gene: 6. CDR3 length equals 16 residues. CDR1 and CDR2 (germline): ENHRY, SYGVKD. CDR3 nucleotides: TGTGCCATCAGTAACCGGGACAGGGGGGGGAACACTGAAGCTTTCTTT. It specifies CAISNRDRGGNTEAFF.

In this sample, this clone turned up a few times. The chain recombines TRBV6-5 with TRBJ2-7; D is ambiguous. This CDR3 region has 14 residues. Trimming took off 4 bases at V and 0 bases at J, with 10 bases between the two ends. Germline V lookup: CDR1 MNHEY, CDR2 SVGAGI. In nucleotides, the CDR3 is TGTGCCAGCAGTTTAAACGACATCTCCTACGAGCAGTACTTC. This gives the protein CASSLNDISYEQYF.

This clone was counted between two and nine times. The chain employs TRBV10-3 and TRBJ2-5, with 10 positions matching TRBD1. Per germline, CDR1 ENHRY and CDR2 SYGVKD. CDR3 length: 16 residues. V gave up 5 bases and J gave up 4 bases; unmatched junction bases: 10. This CDR3 is CAISQRRDRGAETQYF. Written as DNA, the CDR3 is TGTGCCATCAGTCAGCGCCGGGACAGGGGAGCAGAGACCCAGTACTTC.

The chain carries TRBV29-1 and TRBJ2-2; TRBD2 matches at 9 bases. This CDR3 has 14 residues. With V trimmed by 4 bases and J by 6 bases, 6 bases remained unmatched. CDR1 is SQVTM and CDR2 is ANQGSEA in the germline V gene. The CDR3 DNA reads as TGCAGCGTTGGGTTGGGACTAGCATCCGGGGAGCTGTTTTTT. Protein: CSVGLGLASGELFF.

This clone was seen at least ten times. The sample has other DNA sequences that encode this CDR3 too. The genes are TRBV6-5 and TRBJ1-1; 7 bases align to TRBD1. The V and J ends lost 7 bases and 1 base, in that order; junction bases with no gene match: 6. Germline assignment: CDR1 MNHEY and CDR2 SVGAGI. CDR3 length equals 14 residues. The DNA for the CDR3 is TGTGCCAGCACGTCGGGACAGCAGAACACTGAAGCTTTCTTT. Encoded protein: CASTSGQQNTEAFF.

This clone was counted between two and nine times. The chain recombines TRBV6-1 with TRBJ1-2; perhaps TRBD1 as D (5 bases). Trimming stripped 5 bases from V and 2 bases from J, with 9 bases between. Germline-derived CDR1 and CDR2 are MNHNS and SASEGT. The CDR3 consists of 13 residues. In DNA, the CDR3 is TGTGCCAGCAGTAACACAGGAAACTATGGCTACACCTTC. It is translated as CASSNTGNYGYTF.

The chain links TRBV28 to TRBJ1-2; 8 bases fit TRBD1. V gave up 8 bases and J gave up 2 bases; unmatched junction bases: 10. This CDR3 region has 15 residues. Germline V CDR1 and CDR2: MDHEN, SYDVKM. CDR3 DNA: TGTGCCAGCGGCATTCCGGGACAGGTCAACTATGGCTACACCTTC. Translated, it gives CASGIPGQVNYGYTF.

The chain is built from TRBV28 and TRBJ2-2, with 9 positions matching TRBD1. The CDR3 extends over 13 amino acids. Germline CDR1 is MDHEN and CDR2 is SYDVKM. V was clipped by 10 bases and J by 4 bases; unmatched bases: 4. CDR3 in DNA: TGTGCCATCCGGGACAGGGTCACCGGGGAGCTGTTTTTT. Encoded protein: CAIRDRVTGELFF.

This clone was observed a few times. A read error may be the cause here, since a much bigger clone is one base away. The chain links TRBV2 to TRBJ2-7; weak D call: TRBD2 (5 bases). V lost 4 bases to trimming and J lost 3 bases, with 7 bases between them. Germline-derived CDR1 and CDR2 are SNHLY and FYNNEI. The length of the CDR3 is 12 residues. CDR3 sequence reads: CASSVRGYEQYF. The DNA of the CDR3 is TGTGCCAGCAGTGTCCGGGGCTACGAGCAGTACTTC.

This clone was detected a few times. This chain uses TRBV19 with TRBJ2-2; 11 positions match TRBD2. V trimming: 8 bases; J trimming: 6 bases; junction bases outside the gene matches: 8. CDR1 LNHDA and CDR2 SQIVND come from the germline V gene (reference sequence). This CDR3 spans 15 amino acids. The CDR3 DNA follows: TGTGCCAGTGCCACCGGGACTAGCGGATCCGGGGAGCTGTTTTTT. Residues: CASATGTSGSGELFF.

J is TRBJ2-5 and V is TRBV7-9; D is possibly TRBD2 (5 bases). This CDR3 has 13 amino acids. CDR1 SEHNR and CDR2 FQNEAQ come from the germline V gene (reference sequence). V lost 2 bases, J lost 3 bases, and 7 bases lay in between. The DNA for the CDR3 is TGTGCCAGCAGCTTAAGGACTGAAGAGACCCAGTACTTC. This translates into CASSLRTEETQYF. The full variable domain, its missing parts supplied by reference TRBV7-9 and TRBJ2-5, is DTGVSQNPRHKITKRGQNVTFRCDPISEHNRLYWYRQTLGQGPEFLTYFQNEAQLEKSRLLSDRFSAERPKGSFSTLEIQRTEQGDSAMYLCASSLRTEETQYFGPGTRLLVL.

This clone has just a few counts. The chain employs TRBV11-2 and TRBJ2-1; weak D call: TRBD2 (5 bases). Per germline, CDR1 SGHAT and CDR2 FQNNGV. CDR3 length: 16 residues. V was cut by 3 bases and J by 7 bases, with 19 bases left in between. CDR3 coding DNA: TGTGCCAGCAGCTTTCCCTCTGTGGGAGCAAAGAATGAGCAGTTCTTC. Its protein is CASSFPSVGAKNEQFF.

The rearrangement joins TRBV4-1 to TRBJ1-1; the match to TRBD1 covers 8 bases. CDR3 length: 16 residues. Trimming removed 0 bases from V and 1 base from J; junction bases left unmatched: 4. CDR1 is MGHRA, CDR2 YSYEKL, per germline. CDR3 bases: TGCGCCAGCAGCCAAGACCGGGGGACAGGGAACACTGAAGCTTTCTTT. It yields the protein CASSQDRGTGNTEAFF.

The rearrangement uses TRBV6-4 and TRBJ2-2; 11 nucleotides line up with TRBD1. CDR3 size: 16 residues. The V and J ends lost 0 bases and 6 bases, in that order; junction bases with no gene match: 3. Germline V CDR1 and CDR2: MRHNA, SNTAGT. The CDR3 sequence: CASSDSGQGAAGELFF. CDR3 DNA: TGTGCCAGCAGTGACTCTGGACAGGGGGCGGCCGGGGAGCTGTTTTTT.

This clone was seen a handful of times. The chain recombines TRBV5-1 with TRBJ2-7; 11 positions match TRBD1. Trimming removed 4 bases from V and 3 bases from J; junction bases left unmatched: 3. Germline CDR1 and CDR2: SGHRS and YFSETQ. This CDR3 contains 14 residues. The CDR3 region has the DNA TGCGCCAGCAGCAAGGGACAGGGGGACTACGAGCAGTACTTC. It specifies CASSKGQGDYEQYF.

This clone was seen a handful of times. Other DNA sequences of this sample code for an identical CDR3. The rearrangement joins TRBV27 to TRBJ1-6; D unresolved. V was clipped by 0 bases and J by 5 bases, with 11 bases between them. Looked up from germline, CDR1 is MNHEY and CDR2 is SMNVEV (reference sequence). The CDR3 extends over 16 amino acids. The CDR3 spells CASSLSPGGDNSPLHF. In DNA, the CDR3 is TGTGCCAGCAGTTTATCCCCGGGAGGAGATAATTCACCCCTCCACTTT.

The V gene is TRBV19, the J gene TRBJ2-3; 8 bases map to TRBD2. Germline V gives CDR1 LNHDA, CDR2 SQIVND (reference sequence). Trimming removed 3 bases from V and 0 bases from J; junction bases left unmatched: 2. The CDR3 spans 15 residues. CDR3 loop: CASSISGVSTDTQYF. CDR3 nucleotide sequence: TGTGCCAGTAGTATTAGCGGGGTTAGCACAGATACGCAGTATTTT.

The J gene is TRBJ1-2, the V gene TRBV7-8; TRBD1 might be the D (6 bases). CDR1 and CDR2 (germline): SGHVS, FQNEAQ. Trimming removed 0 bases from V and 8 bases from J, with 13 bases in between. This CDR3 region has 14 residues. The DNA of the CDR3 is TGTGCCAGCAGCTTAGCGCTTACAGGGTACGGCTACACCTTC. This translates into CASSLALTGYGYTF.

The chain uses TRBV19 and TRBJ2-7; 9 bases fit TRBD1. V trimming: 7 bases; J trimming: 7 bases; junction bases outside the gene matches: 8. CDR1 is LNHDA and CDR2 is SQIVND in the germline V gene (reference sequence). There are 13 residues in the CDR3. CDR3 protein: CASTGQGMGEQYF. The DNA of the CDR3 is TGTGCCAGTACGGGACAGGGTATGGGAGAGCAGTACTTC.

This clone occurred many times. The genes are TRBV29-1 and TRBJ1-2, with D uncertain. Between the trimmed V and J ends, which lost 7 bases and 5 bases, there was a span of 14 bases. CDR1 and CDR2 (germline): SQVTM, ANQGSEA. CDR3 length: 12 amino acids. The CDR3 bases are TGCAGCGCCACGGAGTCGGTGTATGGCTACACCTTC. This sequence encodes CSATESVYGYTF. Filled out from reference TRBV29-1 and TRBJ1-2, the complete variable domain reads SAVISQKPSRDICQRGTSLTIQCQVDSQVTMMFWYRQQPGQSLTLIATANQGSEATYESGFVIDKFPISRPNLTFSTLTVSNMSPEDSSIYLCSATESVYGYTFGSGTRLTVV.

V and J are TRBV2 and TRBJ1-2; unclear D gene. Trimming stripped 9 bases from V and 4 bases from J, with 18 bases between. This CDR3 has 14 residues. CDR1 is SNHLY, CDR2 FYNNEI, per germline. The CDR3: CARTETFEGYGYTF. In DNA, the CDR3 is TGTGCCAGGACCGAGACGTTCGAGGGCTATGGCTACACCTTC.